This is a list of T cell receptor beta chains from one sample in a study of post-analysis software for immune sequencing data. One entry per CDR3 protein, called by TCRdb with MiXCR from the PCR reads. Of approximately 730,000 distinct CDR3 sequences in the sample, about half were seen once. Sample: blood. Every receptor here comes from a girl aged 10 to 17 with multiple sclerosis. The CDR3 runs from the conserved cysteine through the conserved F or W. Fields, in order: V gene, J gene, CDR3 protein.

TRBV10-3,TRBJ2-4,CAISESAGGSKNIQYF
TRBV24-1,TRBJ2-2,CATSAVLPGAGELFF
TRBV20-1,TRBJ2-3,CSANPLAGSSSTDTQYF
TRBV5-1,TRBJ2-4,CASSLRGTQGDIQYF
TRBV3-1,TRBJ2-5,CASSQDFRRQGLETQYF
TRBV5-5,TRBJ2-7,CASSRDPSSYEQYF
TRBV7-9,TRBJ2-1,CASSFRTSGGYNEQFF
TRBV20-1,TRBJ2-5,CSVRGPGDQETQYF
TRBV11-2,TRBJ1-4,CASSGNVGNEKLFF
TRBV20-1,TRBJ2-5,CSARDFAGGETQYF
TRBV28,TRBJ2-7,CASSDWTGPSSNEQYF
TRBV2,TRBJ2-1,CASHEDRGINEQFF
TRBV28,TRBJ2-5,CASSEYGETQYF
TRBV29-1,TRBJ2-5,CSVEGDRGRGETQYF
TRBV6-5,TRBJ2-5,CARGVRRPYQETQYF
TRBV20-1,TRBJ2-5,CSARPDGSPQYF
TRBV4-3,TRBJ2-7,CASSQDLPSGDYEQYF
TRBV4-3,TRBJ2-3,CASSRERAASTDTQYF
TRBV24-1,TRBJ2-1,CATSDSGGPHEQFF
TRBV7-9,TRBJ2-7,CASSLSSGRGMGEQYF
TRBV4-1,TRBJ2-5,CASSQGRRDRGAETQYF
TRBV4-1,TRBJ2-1,CASSQDLGEQFF
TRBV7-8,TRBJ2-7,CASSPSGRGIYEQYF
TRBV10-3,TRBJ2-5,CAISGGLQETQYF
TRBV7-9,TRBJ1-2,CASSSGTAIPYYGYTF
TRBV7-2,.,CASASGRFQETQYF
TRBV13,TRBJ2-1,CASSPLRLVPYNEQFF
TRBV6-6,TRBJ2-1,CASSYSGSPTYNEQFF
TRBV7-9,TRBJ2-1,CASSQQGGDYNEQFF
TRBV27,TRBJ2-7,CASSLNGLAQLYEQYF
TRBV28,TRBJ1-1,CASSRDRRRNTEAFF
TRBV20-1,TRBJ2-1,CSAPRPGYNEQFF
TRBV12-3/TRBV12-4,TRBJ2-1,CASSWAEASYNEQFF
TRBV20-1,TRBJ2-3,CRTSVNQADTQYF
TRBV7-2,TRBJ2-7,CASIMEVLGSYEQYF
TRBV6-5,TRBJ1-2,CASRHDGDYGYTF
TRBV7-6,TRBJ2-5,CASSLGQDKTQYF
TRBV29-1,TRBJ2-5,CSVEEVLAWTVETQYF
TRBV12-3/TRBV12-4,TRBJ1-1,CASSLDRGLNTEAFF
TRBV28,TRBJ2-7,CASSLGGAETYEQYF
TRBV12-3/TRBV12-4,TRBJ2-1,CASSQGEGEQFF
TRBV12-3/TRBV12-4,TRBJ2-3,CASRKGQSTDTQYF
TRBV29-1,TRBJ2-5,CSVAPSGRAEETQYF
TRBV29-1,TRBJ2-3,CSSGEDTQYF
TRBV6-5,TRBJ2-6,CASSYLTRGAYSGANVLTF
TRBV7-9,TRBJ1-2,CASSLVAGTGGGYGYTF
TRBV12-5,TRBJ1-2,CASGARTGSSFVGYTF
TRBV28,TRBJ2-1,CASSTGTGQTKEQFF
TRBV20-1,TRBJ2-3,CSARADSSLDTQYF
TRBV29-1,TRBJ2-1,CSFRQNNEQFF
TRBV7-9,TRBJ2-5,CASSLERQFETQYF
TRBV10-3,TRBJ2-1,CAIRTGNEQFF
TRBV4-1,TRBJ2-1,CASSQVYASGLEQFF
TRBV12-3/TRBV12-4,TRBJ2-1,CASSTRQDNEQFF
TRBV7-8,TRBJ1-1,CASSLGPSRGTNTEAFF
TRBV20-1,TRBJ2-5,CSADSGTRVETQYF
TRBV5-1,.,CASRPDGYNEQYF
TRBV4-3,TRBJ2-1,CASSLRPTSGQRGDEQFF
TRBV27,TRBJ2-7,CASSPRLDRGGYNEQYF